This T cell receptor (beta chain) is from a study of blood T cell repertoires in COVID-19. Overall study context: Samples came from the United States, Italy and Spain, spanning acute and convalescent COVID-19. PBMCs, B-cell-depleted T cells, or T cells were the source of the cDNA or gDNA that made up the material.

Original data processing: Amplification from reference gene primers served as the basis for estimated nucleated cell counts. Generated by immunoSEQ multiplex PCR, the TCRdb table keeps only in-frame clones and is missing some. V and J calls and clone size are those listed in that table; D and trimming were worked out from the DNA. The repertoire holds about 290,000 clones, with roughly 80% as singletons. The CDR3 totals 14 residues. Germline CDR1 and CDR2: SNHLY and FYNNEI. Trimming removed 5 bases from V and 6 bases from J, with 16 bases in between. The receptor comes from a woman in her 50s with active or convalescent COVID-19. V is TRBV2 and J is TRBJ1-1; D is perhaps TRBD1 (5 bases). The specimen was peripheral blood. CDR3 amino acids: CASSTQGSGSEAFF. The CDR3 nucleotides are TGTGCCAGCAGTACCCAGGGAAGTGGGTCTGAAGCTTTCTTT.